The TCR beta chain under discussion was sequenced for a study of blood T cell repertoires in COVID-19. Study summary: Acute and convalescent COVID-19 samples came from the United States, Italy and Spain. The analysed material was cDNA or gDNA that came from T cells, B-cell-depleted T cells, or PBMCs.

Methods used by the authors: Counts of nucleated cells, estimated from reference gene primer amplification, were obtained. The protocol was immunoSEQ multiplex PCR, while the TCRdb copy is restricted to in-frame clones and leaves out a portion. V, J and clone size were drawn from that table, and D and trimming were deduced from the DNA. The data hold some 400,000 clones, with about 87% observed a single time. Enrolled during active infection, Seattle patients were then followed longitudinally. The V end was cut by 7 bases, the J end by 0 bases, with 6 bases between. Germline CDR1 is LNHDA and CDR2 is SQIVND (reference sequence). The CDR3 is made up of 12 amino acids.

The J gene is TRBJ1-2, the V gene TRBV19; D is ambiguous. What was sequenced was peripheral blood. The receptor was derived from a woman in her sixties with COVID-19, enrolled during active disease. CDR3 nucleotides: TGTGCCAGTACGTCTACTAACTATGGCTACACCTTC. Translating gives CASTSTNYGYTF.